This paragraph reports one TCR beta chain. The data belong to a study of blood T cell repertoires in COVID-19. Those who participated ranged in age from about 18 to 89 years and resided in approximately 23 US areas. Sequencing was performed with immunoSEQ multiplex PCR; in TCRdb, only in-frame clones are kept and a portion is missing. The sample consists of roughly 200,000 clones, about 88% of them appearing once. Sequencing input: PBMCs or T cells enriched from blood (not recorded which). This receptor was identified in a woman aged 25-40 years who had recovered from COVID-19.

The CDR3 protein is CASSSQDRPWGGYTF. The DNA of the CDR3 is TGTGCCAGCAGTTCACAGGACCGTCCTTGGGGTGGCTACACCTTC. V and J are TRBV6-5 and TRBJ1-2, with D possibly TRBD1 on 5 matching bases. Trimming took off 4 bases at V and 7 bases at J, with 19 bases between the two ends. Germline V CDR1 and CDR2: MNHEY, SVGAGI. CDR3 length: 15 amino acids.